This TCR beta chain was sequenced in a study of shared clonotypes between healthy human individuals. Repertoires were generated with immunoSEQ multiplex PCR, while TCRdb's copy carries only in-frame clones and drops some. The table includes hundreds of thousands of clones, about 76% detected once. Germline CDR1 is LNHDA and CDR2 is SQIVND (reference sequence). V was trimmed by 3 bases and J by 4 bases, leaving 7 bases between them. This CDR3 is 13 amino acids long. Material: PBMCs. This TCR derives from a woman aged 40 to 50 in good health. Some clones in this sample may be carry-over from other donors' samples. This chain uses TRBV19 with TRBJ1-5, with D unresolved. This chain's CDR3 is CASSIDGNQPQHF. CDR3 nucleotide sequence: TGTGCCAGTAGTATTGATGGGAATCAGCCCCAGCATTTT.